This TCR beta chain emerged from a study of neoadjuvant anti-PD-1 for oral cavity cancer. Across the study: Before surgery, most patients got three to four biweekly 3 mg/kg nivolumab doses. Patients without progression received a fourth nivolumab dose around day 43, then surgical resection on days 50-56.

This CDR3 comprises 15 residues. Germline V gene sequence: CDR1 SNHLY, CDR2 FYNNEI. V was trimmed by 7 bases and J by 0 bases, leaving 13 bases between them. The assay was immunoSEQ multiplex PCR, and TCRdb's table has in-frame clones only and misses some. Of some 14,000 clones listed, over 60% are singletons. Time point described: after neoadjuvant nivolumab, at surgical resection. The source of this sequence is a person aged 40 to 85 with oral cavity squamous cell carcinoma. This material consisted of PBMCs, taken after nivolumab (anti-PD-1) treatment. The chain combines TRBV2 with TRBJ1-5; D not certain. The CDR3 nucleotides read TGTGCCAGCAACCGGGTAGGCGGTAGCAATCAGCCCCAGCATTTT. Protein sequence: CASNRVGGSNQPQHF.